This TCR beta chain comes out of a study of cytomegalovirus exposure and HLA in healthy donors. Germline CDR1 is SGHTA and CDR2 is FQGNSA. Trimming took off 4 bases at V and 4 bases at J, with 11 bases between the two ends. The CDR3 has 13 amino acids. For this clone: Its target is not known.

Amplification used 60 Vbeta primers and 13 Jbeta primers. Per the authors' pipeline: An analysis that came later counted some 85 million unique TCR beta chains, some 11 million shared. Sequencing used immunoSEQ multiplex PCR; TCRdb keeps in-frame clones, though not all of them. The V and J calls and clone size were taken over from that table, and D and trimming were inferred from the DNA. The profile shows approximately 160,000 clones, about 79% of them singletons. Study observations and caveats: CMV antigen specificity of a few CMV-associated chains was confirmed in vitro. Later analysis identified a missense DCLRE1C variant that was linked to TCR beta V- and J-gene trimming.

Among the donors, all were healthy bone marrow donors. The sequencing input was PBMCs. The chain has TRBV7-2 and TRBJ2-7, with D tentatively TRBD1 (6 bases). The origin of this receptor is a female donor in good health and CMV-seronegative. This chain's CDR3 is CASSSIGGYEQYF. The CDR3, as DNA: TGTGCCAGCAGCTCGATAGGGGGTTACGAGCAGTACTTC.